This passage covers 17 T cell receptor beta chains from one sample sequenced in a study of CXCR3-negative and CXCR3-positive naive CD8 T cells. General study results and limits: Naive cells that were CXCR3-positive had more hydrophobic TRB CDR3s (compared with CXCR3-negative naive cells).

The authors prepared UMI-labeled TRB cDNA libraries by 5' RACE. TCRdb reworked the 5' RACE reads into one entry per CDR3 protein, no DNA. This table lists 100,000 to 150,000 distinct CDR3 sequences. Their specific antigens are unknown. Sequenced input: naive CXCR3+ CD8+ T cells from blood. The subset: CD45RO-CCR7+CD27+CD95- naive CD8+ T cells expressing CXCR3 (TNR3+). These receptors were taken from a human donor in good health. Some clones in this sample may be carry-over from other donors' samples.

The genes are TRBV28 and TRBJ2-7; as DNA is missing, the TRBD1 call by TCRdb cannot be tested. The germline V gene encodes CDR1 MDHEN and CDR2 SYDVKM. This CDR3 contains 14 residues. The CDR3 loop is CASSVTATSYEQYF.

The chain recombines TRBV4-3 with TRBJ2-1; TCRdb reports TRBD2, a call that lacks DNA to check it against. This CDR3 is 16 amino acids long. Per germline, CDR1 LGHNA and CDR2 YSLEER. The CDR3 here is CASSQDASGLYNERFF.

The CDR3 spells CASTADSTDTQYF. The chain is built from TRBV19 and TRBJ2-3; TCRdb lists TRBD2, though no DNA is available to test this call. This CDR3 has 13 amino acids. Germline CDR1 and CDR2: LNHDA and SQIVND (reference sequence).

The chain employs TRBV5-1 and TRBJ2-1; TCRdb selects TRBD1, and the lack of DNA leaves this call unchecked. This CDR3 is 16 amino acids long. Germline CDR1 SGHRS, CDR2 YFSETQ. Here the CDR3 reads CASSLLPPQEYNEQFF.

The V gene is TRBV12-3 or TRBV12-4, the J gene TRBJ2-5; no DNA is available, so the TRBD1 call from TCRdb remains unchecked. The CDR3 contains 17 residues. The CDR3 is CASRDSRDRAHQETQYF.

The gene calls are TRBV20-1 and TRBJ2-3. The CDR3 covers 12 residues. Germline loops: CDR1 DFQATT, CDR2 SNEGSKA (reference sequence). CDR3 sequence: CSARASTDTQYF.

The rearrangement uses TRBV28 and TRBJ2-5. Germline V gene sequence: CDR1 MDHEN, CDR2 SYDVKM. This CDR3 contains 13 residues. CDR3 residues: CASTTFIQETQYF.

The CDR3 reads CASSLTGGSTGELFF. This chain links TRBV28 with TRBJ2-2; the D call of TRBD1 rests on TCRdb alone, since no DNA is present to check it. CDR3 length equals 15 residues. Germline values: CDR1 MDHEN, CDR2 SYDVKM.

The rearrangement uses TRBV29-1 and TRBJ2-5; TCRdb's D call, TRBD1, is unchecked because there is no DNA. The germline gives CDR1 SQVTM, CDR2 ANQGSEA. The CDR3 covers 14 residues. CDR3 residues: CSVEIRAGQETQYF.

The CDR3 reads CASSFQVRREGHNEQFF. This rearrangement joins TRBV7-6 to TRBJ2-1; TCRdb lists TRBD2, though no DNA is available to test this call. This CDR3 is built from 17 residues. From germline, CDR1 is SGHVS and CDR2 FNYEAQ. The complete variable domain, with remaining parts taken from reference TRBV7-6 and TRBJ2-1, reads GAGVSQSPRYKVTKRGQDVALRCDPISGHVSLYWYRQALGQGPEFLTYFNYEAQQDKSGLPNDRFSAERPEGSISTLTIQRTEQRDSAMYRCASSFQVRREGHNEQFFGPGTRLTVL.

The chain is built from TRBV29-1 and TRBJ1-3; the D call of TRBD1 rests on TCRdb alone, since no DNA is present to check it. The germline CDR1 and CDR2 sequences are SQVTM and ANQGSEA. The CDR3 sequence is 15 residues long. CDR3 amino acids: CSVDGGQGAANTIYF.

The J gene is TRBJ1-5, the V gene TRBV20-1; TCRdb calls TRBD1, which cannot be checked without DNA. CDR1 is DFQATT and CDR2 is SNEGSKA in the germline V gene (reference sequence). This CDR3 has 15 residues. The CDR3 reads CSASRTGAINQPQHF.

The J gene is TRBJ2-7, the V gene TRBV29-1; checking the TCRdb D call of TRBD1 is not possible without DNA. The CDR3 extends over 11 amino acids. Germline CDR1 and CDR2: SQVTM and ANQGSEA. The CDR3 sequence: CSVVWGDEQYF.

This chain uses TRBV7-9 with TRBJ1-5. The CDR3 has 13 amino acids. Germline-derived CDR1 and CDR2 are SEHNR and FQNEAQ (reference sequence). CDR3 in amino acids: CASSIQSNQPQHF.

The CDR3 loop reads CSARYKSPSGGDNEQFF. The J gene is TRBJ2-1, the V gene TRBV20-1; TCRdb reports TRBD2, a call that lacks DNA to check it against. CDR3 length: 17 residues. Germline V gene lookup returns CDR1 DFQATT and CDR2 SNEGSKA (reference sequence).

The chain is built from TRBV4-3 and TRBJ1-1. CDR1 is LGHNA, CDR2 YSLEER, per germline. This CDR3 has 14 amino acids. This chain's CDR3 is CASSQDRWFTEAFF.

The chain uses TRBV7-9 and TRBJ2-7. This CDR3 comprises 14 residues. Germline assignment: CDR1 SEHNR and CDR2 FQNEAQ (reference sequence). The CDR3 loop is CASSEKGTSYEQYF.